Listed here is a single T cell receptor beta chain. The clone's antigen remains unknown. No per-base quality is available; no much larger clone lies one base away. The data were taken from a study of Ad26.COV2.S vaccination and SARS-CoV-2 variants (dated by TCRdb to the early 2020s). Describing the broader study: Donors in the vaccine arm were drawn from COV1001, a phase I-IIa trial of Ad26.COV2.S in healthy adults that was multicentre, randomized, double-blind and placebo-controlled. The specificity and breadth of SARS-CoV-2-reactive T cell receptors after Ad26.COV2.S vaccination were assessed by TCRbeta repertoire sequencing. Trial participants were randomized into five groups of five, in which low-dose or high-dose Ad26.COV2.S was given once or twice, or placebo was given on both occasions. Ad26.COV2.S was administered intramuscularly at 5 x 10^10 or 1 x 10^11 viral particles, either as a single shot or as two shots given 56 days apart. The TCR-sequenced set comprised about 32 samples: 19 Ad26.COV2.S vaccine recipients, 5 placebo recipients and 8 SARS-CoV-2 convalescent individuals. Blinding of investigators to trial group allocation was maintained during experiments and outcome assessment. Here is what the overall study found, with its caveats: The authors noted that the TCR breadth and depth analyses may have underestimated total T cell responses. Compared with placebo recipients, Ad26.COV2.S recipients showed higher spike-specific TCR breadth (P = 0.0014). After vaccination, spike-specific CD8+ and CD4+ T cell responses were reported to show substantial breadth. Vaccine and placebo recipients had similar non-spike TCR breadth, a finding consistent with the vaccine containing only spike. Comparing responses between vaccine doses or regimens was not something the study was powered to do.

The immunoSEQ Assay was used to sequence TCRbeta CDR3 regions. After extraction, genomic DNA underwent amplification by bias-controlled multiplex PCR, followed by high-throughput sequencing. The study's own analysis went as follows. Collapsing and filtering of sequences were performed to quantify the absolute abundance of each unique TCRbeta CDR3 region. T cell fraction was estimated by normalizing TCRbeta template counts to usable DNA, which was measured by amplifying reference genes present in all nucleated cells. Repertoire TCRs were annotated as SARS-CoV-2-specific when V gene, CDR3 amino acid sequence and J gene were exactly matched to a known reactive TCR set. The reference SARS-CoV-2 TCR set was derived from MIRA and filtered for enrichment in COVID-19-positive ImmuneCODE repertoires, a step that removed public or cross-reactive TCRs. Using the MIRA antigens, annotated TCRs were further analysed by specific ORF or by position within an ORF. Breadth was defined as annotated unique rearrangements over total unique productive rearrangements; depth was the summed frequency of those rearrangements. Two-sided Wilcoxon rank-sum tests were used to compare TCR breadth between groups. Not all clones reach the TCRdb copy of this immuneACCESS table, which keeps in-frame sequences only. Checked studies attribute under half of the gap to unresolved V genes and leave the rest unexplained. Clone size and V and J calls were adopted from that table, with D and trimming inferred from the DNA. The sample records around 300,000 clones, 88% of which are singletons. Of the sample, around 6.4% is held by the ten largest clones.

The germline V and J ends show losses of 4 bases and 7 bases respectively, and no gene match explains 7 bases of the junction. The germline V gene sets CDR1 to SGDLS and CDR2 to YYNGEE. The CDR3 has 16 amino acids, counting the end cysteine and phenylalanine. The CDR3 DNA has 48 bases and is translated from base 1. The treatment or condition label of this sample denotes: some 19 received Ad26.COV2.S at low or high dose, single or two shots; about 5 received placebo; per-sample allocation not given. For vaccine and placebo recipients, repertoires were sequenced using samples collected on day 63 after the first injection. Between 29 July and 7 August 2020, Cohort 1b enrolled about 27 adults aged 18-55 years at one site in Boston, USA. Ad26.COV2.S was a replication-incompetent adenovirus type 26 vector expressing a prefusion-stabilized SARS-CoV-2 spike protein from the original Wuhan strain.

The receptor comes from a person between 18 and 60 years old who received the Ad26.COV2.S COVID-19 vaccine or a placebo. The chain is encoded by TRBV9 joined to TRBJ2-2; the junction holds 13 bases that match TRBD2. The specimen was peripheral blood, collected in a trial of Ad26.COV2.S vaccine versus placebo. The DNA is as follows: TGTGCCAGCAGCCCGCGGGGACTAGCGGGATTCGGGGAGCTGTTTTTT. Its protein product is CASSPRGLAGFGELFF.